One sample yielded the 12 T cell receptor beta chains listed below, sequenced in a study of CXCR3-negative and CXCR3-positive naive CD8 T cells (dated by TCRdb to the late 2010s). The run used a NextSeq 550. The Human TCR Profiling Kit (MiLaboratory) was used to prepare UMI-labeled 5' RACE TRB cDNA libraries. TCRdb reprocessed the raw reads; every CDR3 protein sequence is a single record, and DNA is not supplied. The sample's records list 75,000 to 90,000 distinct CDR3 sequences. The ten largest account for about 0.62% of the sample. The antigens for these receptors are not known. Broad study findings and their caveats: Compared with CXCR3-negative naive cells, CXCR3-positive naive cells had TRB CDR3s with higher hydrophobicity (lower Kidera factor 4), lower energy, and higher strength and volume indices.

The sequenced sample was naive CXCR3+ CD8+ T cells from blood. The cell subset or site tag for this specimen amounts to: CD45RO-CCR7+CD27+CD95- naive CD8+ T cells expressing CXCR3 (TNR3+). These receptors came from a human donor in good health. Some clones in this sample may be carry-over from other donors' samples.

The rearrangement links TRBV6-5 to TRBJ2-3; TCRdb lists TRBD1, though no DNA is available to test this call. Germline CDR1 is MNHEY and CDR2 is SVGAGI. CDR3 length: 17 amino acids. The CDR3 spells CASSYSLFSGETDTQYF.

The chain recombines TRBV7-9 with TRBJ2-6; lacking DNA, the TRBD1 call made by TCRdb goes unchecked. The CDR3 is 17 residues long. Germline loops: CDR1 SEHNR, CDR2 FQNEAQ (reference sequence). This chain's CDR3 is CASSRGQPLSGANVLTF. The entire variable domain, with the rest obtained from reference TRBV7-9 and TRBJ2-6, is as follows: DTGVSQNPRHKITKRGQNVTFRCDPISEHNRLYWYRQTLGQGPEFLTYFQNEAQLEKSRLLSDRFSAERPKGSFSTLEIQRTEQGDSAMYLCASSRGQPLSGANVLTFGAGSRLTVL.

V usage is TRBV29-1 and J usage is TRBJ2-7. Germline V gene lookup returns CDR1 SQVTM and CDR2 ANQGSEA. The CDR3 sequence is 13 residues long. The CDR3 spells CSVESETSYEQYF.

The gene calls are TRBV21-1 and TRBJ2-4; without DNA, the TCRdb call of TRBD2 cannot be checked. TRBV21-1 is shown as a pseudogene. The CDR3 spans 20 residues. CDR3 amino acids: CASSKYPGLAGGRAKNIQYF.

The rearrangement links TRBV7-8 to TRBJ1-5. The CDR3 totals 15 residues. Germline CDR1 reads SGHVS; CDR2 reads FQNEAQ. The CDR3: CASSPGAGSNQPQHF. The variable domain in full, completed from reference TRBV7-8 and TRBJ1-5, reads GAGVSQSPRYKVAKRGQDVALRCDPISGHVSLFWYQQALGQGPEFLTYFQNEAQLDKSGLPSDRFFAERPEGSVSTLKIQRTQQEDSAVYLCASSPGAGSNQPQHFGDGTRLSIL.

The chain joins TRBV2 to TRBJ2-2; TCRdb reports TRBD1, a call that lacks DNA to check it against. Germline values: CDR1 SNHLY, CDR2 FYNNEI. This CDR3 has 16 residues. CDR3 in amino acids: CASSDQGNVGTGELFF.

V is TRBV13 and J is TRBJ2-7; TCRdb reports TRBD1, a call that lacks DNA to check it against. The CDR3 is 14 amino acids. Germline values: CDR1 PRHDT, CDR2 FYEKMQ (reference sequence). The CDR3 here is CASSPGPRNYEQYF.

The V gene is TRBV6-5, the J gene TRBJ2-2; TCRdb indicates TRBD2, and absent DNA this call remains unverified. The CDR3 sequence is 14 residues long. Germline V gene lookup returns CDR1 MNHEY and CDR2 SVGAGI. The CDR3 reads CASRAGANTGELFF.

This chain connects TRBV2 to TRBJ1-1. The germline V gene has CDR1 SNHLY and CDR2 FYNNEI. There are 14 residues in the CDR3. The CDR3 sequence is CASSDSQTNTEAFF.

The chain joins TRBV2 to TRBJ2-1. The CDR3 sequence is 11 residues long. The germline CDR1 and CDR2 sequences are SNHLY and FYNNEI. Here the CDR3 reads CASSETNEQFF.

The CDR3 region is CSAVQGMNTEAFF. The V and J genes are TRBV29-1 and TRBJ1-1; TCRdb gives TRBD1 as the D gene, but with no DNA this cannot be confirmed. The CDR3 spans 13 residues. The germline V gene encodes CDR1 SQVTM and CDR2 ANQGSEA.

The J gene is TRBJ2-7, the V gene TRBV7-9. This CDR3 region has 12 residues. Germline CDR1 and CDR2: SEHNR and FQNEAQ (reference sequence). The CDR3 here is CASSLAQNEQYF.